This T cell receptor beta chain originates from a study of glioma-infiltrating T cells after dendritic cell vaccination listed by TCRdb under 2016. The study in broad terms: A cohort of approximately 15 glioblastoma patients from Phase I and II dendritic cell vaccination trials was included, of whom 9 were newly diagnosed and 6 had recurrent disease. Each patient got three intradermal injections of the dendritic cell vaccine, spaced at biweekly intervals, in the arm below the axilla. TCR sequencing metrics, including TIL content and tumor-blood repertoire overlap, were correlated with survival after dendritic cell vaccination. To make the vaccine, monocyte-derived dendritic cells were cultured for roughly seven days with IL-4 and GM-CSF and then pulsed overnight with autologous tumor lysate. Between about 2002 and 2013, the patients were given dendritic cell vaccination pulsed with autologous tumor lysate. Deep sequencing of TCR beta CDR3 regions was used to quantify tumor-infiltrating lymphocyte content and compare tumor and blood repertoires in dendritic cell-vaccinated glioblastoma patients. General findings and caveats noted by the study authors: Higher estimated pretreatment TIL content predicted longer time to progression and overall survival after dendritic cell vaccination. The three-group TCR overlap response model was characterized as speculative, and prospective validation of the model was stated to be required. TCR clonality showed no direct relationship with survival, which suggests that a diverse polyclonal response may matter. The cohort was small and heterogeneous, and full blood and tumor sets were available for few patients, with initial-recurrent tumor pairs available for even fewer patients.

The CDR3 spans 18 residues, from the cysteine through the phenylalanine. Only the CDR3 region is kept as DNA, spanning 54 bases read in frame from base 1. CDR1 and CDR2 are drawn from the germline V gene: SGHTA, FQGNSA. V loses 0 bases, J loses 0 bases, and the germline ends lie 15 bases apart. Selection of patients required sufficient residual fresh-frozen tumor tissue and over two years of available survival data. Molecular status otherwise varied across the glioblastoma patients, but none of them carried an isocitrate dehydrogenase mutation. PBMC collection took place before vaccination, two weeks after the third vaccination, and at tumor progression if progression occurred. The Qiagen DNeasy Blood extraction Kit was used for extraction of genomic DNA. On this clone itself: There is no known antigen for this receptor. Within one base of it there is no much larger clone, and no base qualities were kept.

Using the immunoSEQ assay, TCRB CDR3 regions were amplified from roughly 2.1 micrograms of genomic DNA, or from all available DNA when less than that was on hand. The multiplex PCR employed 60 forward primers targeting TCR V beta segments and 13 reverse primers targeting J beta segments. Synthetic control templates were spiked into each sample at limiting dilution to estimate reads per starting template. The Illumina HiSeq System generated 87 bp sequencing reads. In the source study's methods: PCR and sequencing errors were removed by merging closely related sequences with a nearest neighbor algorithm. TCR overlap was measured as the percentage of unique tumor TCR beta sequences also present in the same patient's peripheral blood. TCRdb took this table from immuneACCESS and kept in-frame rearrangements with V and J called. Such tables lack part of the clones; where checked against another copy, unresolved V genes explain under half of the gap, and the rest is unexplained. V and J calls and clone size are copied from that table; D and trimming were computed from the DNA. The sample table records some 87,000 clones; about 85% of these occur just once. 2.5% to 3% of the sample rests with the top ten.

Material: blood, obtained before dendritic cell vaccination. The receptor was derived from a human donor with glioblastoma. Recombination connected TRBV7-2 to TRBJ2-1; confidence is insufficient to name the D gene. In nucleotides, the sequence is TGTGCCAGCAGCTTAGCGCTGACTTCCGAGAGCTCCTACAATGAGCAGTTCTTC. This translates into CASSLALTSESSYNEQFF.